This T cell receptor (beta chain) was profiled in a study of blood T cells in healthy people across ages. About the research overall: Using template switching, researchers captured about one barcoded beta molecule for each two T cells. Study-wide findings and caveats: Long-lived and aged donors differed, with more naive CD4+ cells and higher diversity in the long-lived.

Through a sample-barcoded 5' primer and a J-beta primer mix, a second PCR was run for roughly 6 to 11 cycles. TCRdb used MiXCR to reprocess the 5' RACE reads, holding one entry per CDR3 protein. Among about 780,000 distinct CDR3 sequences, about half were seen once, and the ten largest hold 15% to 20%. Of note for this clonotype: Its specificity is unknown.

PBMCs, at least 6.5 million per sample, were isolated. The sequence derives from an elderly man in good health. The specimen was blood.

The CDR3 is CAISQRDSPLHF. The CDR3 region has the DNA TGTGCCATCAGTCAAAGGGATTCACCCCTCCACTTT. This sequence joins TRBV10-3 and TRBJ1-6; D gene unclear. Germline values: CDR1 ENHRY, CDR2 SYGVKD. CDR3 size: 12 residues. Trimming stripped 5 bases from V and 8 bases from J, with 7 bases between.